The clone carrying this T cell receptor beta chain came up many times. Its antigen is as yet unknown. The library had UMIs added by 3' ligation of an oligonucleotide to TCR cDNA. The sample originates from a study of naive and memory T cell subsets. Amplification of ligated cDNA took four PCR rounds with SP2 and nested alpha and beta constant primers. Via MiXCR, TCRdb re-called the 5' RACE reads, giving one row per CDR3 protein. The sample includes 55,000 to 70,000 distinct CDR3 sequences, more than 7% of them seen just once. Whole-study results and caveats: Potentially, T cell activation and differentiation skew this RNA-based measurement.

The CDR3 is 15 residues long. Germline V gene sequence: CDR1 LNHNV, CDR2 YYDKDF (reference sequence). V lost 10 bases and J lost 0, with 16 bases in between. The chain couples TRBV15 to TRBJ1-3; D is perhaps TRBD1 (5 bases). The sequence was obtained from a male donor in good health. CDR3 nucleotides: TGTGCCAGGTGGGGGGGGTCTTACTCTGGAAACACCATATATTTT. Translated: CARWGGSYSGNTIYF.